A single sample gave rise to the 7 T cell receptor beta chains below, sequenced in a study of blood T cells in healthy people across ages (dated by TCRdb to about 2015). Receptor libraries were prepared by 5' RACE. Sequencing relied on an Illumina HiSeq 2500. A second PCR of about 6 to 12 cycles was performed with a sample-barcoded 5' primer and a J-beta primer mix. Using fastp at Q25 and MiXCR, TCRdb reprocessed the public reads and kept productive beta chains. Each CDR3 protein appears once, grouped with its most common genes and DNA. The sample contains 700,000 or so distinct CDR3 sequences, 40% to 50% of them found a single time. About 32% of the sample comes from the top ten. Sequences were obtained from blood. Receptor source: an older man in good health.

DNA for the CDR3: TGTGCCAGCAGCCCAACTACACCGGTGGAGACCCAGTACTTC. As protein: CASSPTTPVETQYF. The rearrangement joins TRBV7-2 to TRBJ2-5, with D uncertain. The germline V gene has CDR1 SGHTA and CDR2 FQGNSA. The CDR3 runs to 14 residues. V gave up 5 bases and J gave up 5 bases, with 15 bases separating them.

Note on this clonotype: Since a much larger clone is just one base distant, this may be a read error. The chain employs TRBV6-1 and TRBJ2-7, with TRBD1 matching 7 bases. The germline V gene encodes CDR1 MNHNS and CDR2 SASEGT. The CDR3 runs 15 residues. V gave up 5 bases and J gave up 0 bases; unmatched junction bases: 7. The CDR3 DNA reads TGTGCCAGCAGTACAGGGGCGTACCACTCCTACGAGCAGTACTTC. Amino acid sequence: CASSTGAYHSYEQYF.

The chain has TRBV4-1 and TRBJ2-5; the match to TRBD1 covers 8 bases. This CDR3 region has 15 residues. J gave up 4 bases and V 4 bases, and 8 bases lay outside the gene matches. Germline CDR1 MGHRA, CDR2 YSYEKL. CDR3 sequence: CASSPPRGTGETQYF. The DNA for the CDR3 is TGCGCCAGCAGCCCTCCCCGGGGGACAGGAGAGACCCAGTACTTC.

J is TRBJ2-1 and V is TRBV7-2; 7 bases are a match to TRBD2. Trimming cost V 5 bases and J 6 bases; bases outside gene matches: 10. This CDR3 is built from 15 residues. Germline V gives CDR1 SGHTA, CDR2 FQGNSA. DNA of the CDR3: TGTGCCAGCAGCAGCCCCAAGCTAGCGGTCAATGAGCAGTTCTTC. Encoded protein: CASSSPKLAVNEQFF. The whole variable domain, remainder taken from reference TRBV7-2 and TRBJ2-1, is GAGVSQSPSNKVTEKGKDVELRCDPISGHTALYWYRQSLGQGLEFLIYFQGNSAPDKSGLPSDRFSAERTGGSVSTLTIQRTQQEDSAVYLCASSSPKLAVNEQFFGPGTRLTVL.

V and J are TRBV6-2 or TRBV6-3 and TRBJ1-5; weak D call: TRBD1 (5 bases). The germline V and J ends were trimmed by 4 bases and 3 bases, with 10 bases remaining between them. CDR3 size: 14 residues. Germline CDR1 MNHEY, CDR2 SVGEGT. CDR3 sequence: CASSWGRLNQPQHF. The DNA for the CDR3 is TGTGCCAGCAGTTGGGGCCGTCTCAATCAGCCCCAGCATTTT.

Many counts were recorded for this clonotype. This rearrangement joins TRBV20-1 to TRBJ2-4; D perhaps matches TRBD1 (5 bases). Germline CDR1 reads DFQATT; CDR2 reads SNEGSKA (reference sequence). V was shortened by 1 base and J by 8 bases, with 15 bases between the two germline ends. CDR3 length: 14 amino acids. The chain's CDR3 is CSARVGQGLHIQYF. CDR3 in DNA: TGCAGTGCTAGAGTAGGGCAGGGTCTACACATTCAGTACTTC.

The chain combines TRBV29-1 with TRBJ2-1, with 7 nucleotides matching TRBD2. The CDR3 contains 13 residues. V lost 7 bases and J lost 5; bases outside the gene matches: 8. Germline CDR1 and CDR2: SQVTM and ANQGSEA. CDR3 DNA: TGCAGCGCTGAGACTAGCAGAGACAATGAGCAGTTCTTC. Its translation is CSAETSRDNEQFF.